The TCR beta chain under discussion was sequenced for a study of T cell responses to AZD1222 COVID-19 vaccine. Study-level points and caveats: A rise in Spike-specific TCR breadth and depth followed two AZD1222 doses. At baseline, seropositivity was found in only a handful of AZD1222 recipients. Along spike, vaccine-associated CD4 TCRs were found throughout, with dominance at 160-218 and 743-854.

Only in-frame clones appear in the TCRdb table, and some are missing; sequencing was by immunoSEQ multiplex PCR. The sample gives about 100,000 clones, approximately 90% of which show up once; about 8.3% is in the top ten. In germline, CDR1 is SGHDT, CDR2 YYEEEE. The CDR3 runs 14 residues. The germline V and J ends were trimmed by 1 base and 0 bases, with 8 bases remaining between them. A word on this clone: What it binds is unknown.

Second-dose groups at about 4 or about 12 weeks were pooled. The clonotype originates from an adult who received the AZD1222 COVID-19 vaccine. Specimen: peripheral blood, collected 28 days after the second AZD1222 dose. The J gene is TRBJ2-7, the V gene TRBV5-6; no firm D call. The CDR3 is CASSLSASSYEQYF. The CDR3 nucleotides read TGTGCCAGCAGCTTGTCTGCGAGCTCCTACGAGCAGTACTTC.